One sample yielded the 13 T cell receptor beta chains listed below, sequenced in a study of blood T cell repertoires in COVID-19. This table comes from immunoSEQ multiplex PCR, and its TCRdb copy is limited to in-frame clones, with some not included. The sample has more than 20,000 clones, about 88% seen once. What was sequenced was peripheral blood. Receptors originate from a human donor with active COVID-19. The donor label of this sample is uncertain.

This clone has a handful of counts. The V and J genes are TRBV27 and TRBJ1-2; the D gene is possibly TRBD1 (6 bases). CDR3 length: 13 residues. The germline gives CDR1 MNHEY, CDR2 SMNVEV (reference sequence). V was clipped by 3 bases and J by 10 bases, with 15 bases between them. In nucleotides, the CDR3 is TGTGCCAGCAGTTTTGGTACGACAGGTTTCTACACCTTC. It specifies CASSFGTTGFYTF.

This clone appeared once. The chain uses TRBV7-2 and TRBJ2-1; 9 bases map to TRBD2. Trimming removed 1 base from V and 7 bases from J; junction bases left unmatched: 8. The germline CDR1 and CDR2 sequences are SGHTA and FQGNSA. The CDR3 has 16 amino acids. In nucleotides, the CDR3 is TGTGCCAGCAGCTTAGAGGGCGGGGGGGCCAGTAATGAGCAGTTCTTC. Translated: CASSLEGGGASNEQFF.

The chain has TRBV6-6 and TRBJ1-1, with D uncertain. The V gene lost 6 bases and the J gene lost 11 bases, with 19 bases spanning the gap. The CDR3 sequence is 13 residues long. Germline assignment: CDR1 MNHNY and CDR2 SVGAGI (reference sequence). The CDR3 reads CASRTRPVEGAFF. In DNA, the CDR3 is TGTGCCAGCAGGACTAGGCCGGTTGAAGGGGCTTTCTTT.

The chain joins TRBV19 to TRBJ1-5; no clear D. V was trimmed by 3 bases and J by 7 bases, leaving 10 bases between them. The CDR3 covers 13 residues. The germline V gene has CDR1 LNHDA and CDR2 SQIVND (reference sequence). CDR3 in amino acids: CASSISDWQPQHF. CDR3 DNA: TGTGCCAGTAGTATTTCGGACTGGCAGCCCCAGCATTTT. Combining the CDR3 with reference TRBV19 and TRBJ1-5 gives the whole variable domain DGGITQSPKYLFRKEGQNVTLSCEQNLNHDAMYWYRQDPGQGLRLIYYSQIVNDFQKGDIAEGYSVSREKKESFPLTVTSAQKNPTAFYLCASSISDWQPQHFGDGTRLSIL.

The rearrangement uses TRBV7-2 and TRBJ1-2, with D possibly matching TRBD1 (6 bases). V lost 3 bases and J lost 4, with 15 bases in between. Germline V gene sequence: CDR1 SGHTA, CDR2 FQGNSA. This CDR3 comprises 15 residues. DNA of the CDR3: TGTGCCAGCAGCTTTAGGGACATATCCGTCTATGGCTACACCTTC. This translates into CASSFRDISVYGYTF.

This clone has just one count. This chain links TRBV5-1 with TRBJ2-3, with D maybe TRBD2 (7 bases). The V gene lost 4 bases and the J gene lost 5 bases, with 14 bases spanning the gap. Germline loops: CDR1 SGHRS, CDR2 YFSETQ. The CDR3 consists of 14 residues. CDR3 protein: CASSHGGAQDTQYF. CDR3 nucleotides: TGCGCCAGCAGCCATGGGGGGGCACAAGATACGCAGTATTTT.

The chain links TRBV5-1 to TRBJ2-3, with 9 bases aligning to TRBD1. The CDR3 loop spans 16 amino acids. Germline values: CDR1 SGHRS, CDR2 YFSETQ. The V segment lost 5 bases and the J segment 4 bases; nucleotides outside the gene matches: 11. The CDR3 loop reads CASSNGQGIWADTQYF. The CDR3 DNA reads as TGCGCCAGCAGTAACGGACAGGGGATATGGGCAGATACGCAGTATTTT. The full variable domain, in which reference TRBV5-1 and TRBJ2-3 provide the parts outside the CDR3, is KAGVTQTPRYLIKTRGQQVTLSCSPISGHRSVSWYQQTPGQGLQFLFEYFSETQRNKGNFPGRFSGRQFSNSRSEMNVSTLELGDSALYLCASSNGQGIWADTQYFGPGTRLTVL.

The gene calls are TRBV5-1 and TRBJ1-1, with D possibly matching TRBD1 (6 bases). The CDR3 spans 18 residues. Trimming stripped 4 bases from V and 0 bases from J, with 22 bases between. The V gene's germline CDR1 is SGHRS and CDR2 YFSETQ. The CDR3 sequence is CASSRGTKSANMNTEAFF. The CDR3 DNA sequence: TGCGCCAGCAGCCGTGGGACAAAATCCGCAAACATGAACACTGAAGCTTTCTTT.

The chain joins TRBV28 to TRBJ2-7, with 7 bases lining up with TRBD1. With 6 bases clipped from V and 1 base from J, the junction kept 6 bases outside the gene matches. The CDR3 contains 14 residues. The germline gives CDR1 MDHEN, CDR2 SYDVKM. The chain's CDR3 is CASSVQGPSYEQYF. The CDR3 DNA sequence: TGTGCCAGCAGCGTACAGGGGCCATCCTACGAGCAGTACTTC.

The genes are TRBV20-1 and TRBJ1-4; 10 positions agree with TRBD1. Unmatched junction bases numbered 8, after V lost 3 bases and J lost 1 base. The CDR3 is 17 amino acids. Germline CDR1 reads DFQATT; CDR2 reads SNEGSKA (reference sequence). The CDR3 here is CSASRTGGRKTNEKLFF. DNA for the CDR3: TGCAGTGCTAGTAGGACAGGGGGAAGGAAAACTAATGAAAAACTGTTTTTT.

This chain joins TRBV21-1 and TRBJ1-1. TRBV21-1 is tagged as a pseudogene. The CDR3 is 19 amino acids. This chain's CDR3 is CASSKRRGRAGTWNTEAFF. CDR3 in DNA: TGTGCCAGCAGCAAACGGAGGGGTAGGGCAGGGACCTGGAACACTGAAGCTTTCTTT.

In nucleotides, the CDR3 is TGTGCCAGCAGCTTGCGGAGGGGAGCGGATACGCAGTATTTT. This translates into CASSLRRGADTQYF. J is TRBJ2-3 and V is TRBV7-6; TRBD2 is a possible D gene (6 bases). This CDR3 contains 14 residues. With 3 bases removed from V and 6 bases from J, the gap between germline ends came to 13 bases. Germline V lookup: CDR1 SGHVS, CDR2 FNYEAQ.

This chain uses TRBV19 with TRBJ1-2; 7 bases map to TRBD1. Trimming took 5 bases from V and 4 from J; bases not matched to a gene: 7. CDR3 length: 14 amino acids. From germline, CDR1 is LNHDA and CDR2 SQIVND (reference sequence). CDR3 sequence (DNA): TGTGCCAGTAGTGGCGCAGGGGGAGGCTATGGCTACACCTTC. Translation: CASSGAGGGYGYTF.